The 3 T cell receptor beta chains listed next were all sequenced from one sample in a study of blood T cell repertoires in COVID-19. The protocol was immunoSEQ multiplex PCR, while the TCRdb copy is restricted to in-frame clones and leaves out a portion. The sample gives a few hundred thousand clones, roughly nine tenths of which show up once; 1.9% is in the top ten. Sequencing was done on a sample of PBMCs or T cells enriched from blood (not recorded which). The origin of the receptors is a woman in her fifties or sixties who had recovered from COVID-19.

The V and J genes are TRBV10-3 and TRBJ2-1; D uncertain. Trimming took 3 bases from V and 6 from J, leaving 9 bases between them. Germline lookup yields CDR1 ENHRY and CDR2 SYGVKD. There are 13 residues in the CDR3. The CDR3 bases are TGTGCCATCAGTGATGTCCGGAGCAATGAGCAGTTCTTC. The encoded protein is CAISDVRSNEQFF.

The V and J genes are TRBV3-1 (or the pseudogene TRBV3-2) and TRBJ2-4; D might be TRBD1 (5 bases). V dropped 2 bases and J dropped 1 base, with 12 bases sitting between them. CDR1 LGHDT and CDR2 YNNKEL come from the germline V gene (reference sequence). CDR3 size: 16 residues. CDR3 in amino acids: CASSQQGFEAKNIQYF. Here the CDR3 DNA reads TGTGCCAGCAGCCAACAGGGTTTTGAGGCCAAAAACATTCAGTACTTC.

This clone was recorded once. The DNA for the CDR3 is TGTGCCAGTGGACTTAGGGGGGGAGGTGGTACGCAGTATTTT. This sequence encodes CASGLRGGGGTQYF. The V and J genes are TRBV28 and TRBJ2-3, with D perhaps matching TRBD2 (7 bases). Looked up from germline, CDR1 is MDHEN and CDR2 is SYDVKM. With 9 bases removed from V and 8 bases from J, the gap between germline ends came to 21 bases. The CDR3 consists of 14 residues.